The sequence of this T cell receptor (beta chain) was determined in a study of T-cell reconstitution after alpha-beta-depleted transplantation in children. There are many counts of this clonotype. Its antigen is still unknown. Study observations and caveats: T-cell numbers and diversity one year post-transplant derived largely from freshly generated T cells. Some patients' high day-60 TCRbeta diversity was traced to surviving recipient T cells and thymic progenitors. Expanded graft clones numbering several hundred reportedly gave rise to alpha-beta T cells about two months after transplant.

Unique molecular identifiers were built into the TCRbeta library. TCRdb re-called the PCR reads with MiXCR, one entry per CDR3 protein. The top ten hold just under 7.5% of the sample, which has approximately 300,000 distinct CDR3 sequences, roughly a tenth seen once. Sequences were derived from PBMCs, sampled before TCRalphabeta/CD19-depleted stem cell transplant. This receptor was taken from a boy under two years old with acute myeloid leukemia, due to receive a stem cell transplant.

The CDR3 loop reads CASSSTVESYEQYF. The CDR3, as DNA: TGTGCCAGCAGCTCCACTGTAGAGTCCTACGAGCAGTACTTC. This chain connects TRBV14 to TRBJ2-7; D call uncertain. The CDR3 is made up of 14 amino acids. V shed 5 bases and J shed 1 base, with 12 bases lying between them. The germline CDR1 and CDR2 sequences are SGHDN and FVKESK.